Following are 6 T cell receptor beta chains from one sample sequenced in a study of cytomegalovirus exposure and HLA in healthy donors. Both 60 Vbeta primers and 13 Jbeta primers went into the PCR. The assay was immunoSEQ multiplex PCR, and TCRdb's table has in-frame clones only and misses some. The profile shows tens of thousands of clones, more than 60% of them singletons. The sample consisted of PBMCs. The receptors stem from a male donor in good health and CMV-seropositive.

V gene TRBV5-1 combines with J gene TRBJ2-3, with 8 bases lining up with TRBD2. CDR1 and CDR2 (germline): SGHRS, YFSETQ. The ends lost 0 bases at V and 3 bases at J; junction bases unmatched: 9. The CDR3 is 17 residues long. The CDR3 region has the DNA TGCGCCAGCAGCTTGGTTGGGGGGACTAGAGGTACAGATACGCAGTATTTT. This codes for CASSLVGGTRGTDTQYF.

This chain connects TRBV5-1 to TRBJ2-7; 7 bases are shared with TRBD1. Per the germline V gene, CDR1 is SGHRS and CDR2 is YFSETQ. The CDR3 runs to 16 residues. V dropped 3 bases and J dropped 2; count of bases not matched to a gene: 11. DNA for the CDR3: TGCGCCAGCAGCTATCTCTCAGGGGGACCCACCTACGAGCAGTACTTC. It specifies CASSYLSGGPTYEQYF.

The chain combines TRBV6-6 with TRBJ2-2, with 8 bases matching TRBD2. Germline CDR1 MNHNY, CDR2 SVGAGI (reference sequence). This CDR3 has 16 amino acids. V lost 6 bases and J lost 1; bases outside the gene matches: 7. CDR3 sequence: CASSRFAGGNTGELFF. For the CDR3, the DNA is TGTGCCAGCAGCCGATTCGCGGGGGGGAACACCGGGGAGCTGTTTTTT.

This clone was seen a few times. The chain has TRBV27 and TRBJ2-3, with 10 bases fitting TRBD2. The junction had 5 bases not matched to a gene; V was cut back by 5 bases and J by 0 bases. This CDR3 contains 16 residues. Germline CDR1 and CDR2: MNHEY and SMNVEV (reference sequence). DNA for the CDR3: TGTGCCAGCAGTGACCCAGCGGGGGGGAGCACAGATACGCAGTATTTT. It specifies CASSDPAGGSTDTQYF.

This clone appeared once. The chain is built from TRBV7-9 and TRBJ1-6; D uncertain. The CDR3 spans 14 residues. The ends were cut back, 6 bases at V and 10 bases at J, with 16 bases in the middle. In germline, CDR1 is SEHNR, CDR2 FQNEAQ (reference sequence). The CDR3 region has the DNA TGTGCCAGCAGGGGTGGGAGGGAAACATCACCCCTCCACTTT. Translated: CASRGGRETSPLHF.

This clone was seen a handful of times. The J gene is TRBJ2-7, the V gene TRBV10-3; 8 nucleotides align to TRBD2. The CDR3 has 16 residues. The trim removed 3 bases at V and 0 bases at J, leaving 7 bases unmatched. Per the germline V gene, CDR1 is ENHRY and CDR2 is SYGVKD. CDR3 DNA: TGTGCCATCAGTGACCTTAGCGGGGCCCTCTCCTACGAGCAGTACTTC. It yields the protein CAISDLSGALSYEQYF.